In its sample, the clone carrying this TCR beta chain was seen once. Sequenced by immunoSEQ multiplex PCR; TCRdb stores in-frame clones only, minus some. The top ten hold roughly 0.56% of the sample, which has 800,000 to 1,200,000 clones, around 78% seen once. These data are taken from a study of shared clonotypes between healthy human individuals. The receptor was derived from a man younger than 30 in good health. Some clones in this sample may be carry-over from other donors' samples. Sequenced material: memory CD4+ T cells from PBMCs. The sample's subset: CD45RA-negative fraction.

DNA for the CDR3: TGTGCCAGCAGTTTACGGCAGGGGGCATTAAGAGGCTACACCTTC. This encodes CASSLRQGALRGYTF. The genes are TRBV28 and TRBJ1-2; TRBD1 matches 8 bases. Germline loops: CDR1 MDHEN, CDR2 SYDVKM. Trimming took 2 bases from V and 8 from J; bases not matched to a gene: 10. This CDR3 comprises 15 residues.